Sequencing of this TCR beta chain was carried out in a study of blood T cell repertoires in COVID-19. Libraries were prepared by immunoSEQ multiplex PCR; TCRdb keeps only in-frame clonotypes and omits some of them. The sample shows approximately 200,000 clones, around four fifths of them seen only once. Participants reported their clinical history, and cohort assignment relied on those reports. This CDR3 region has 14 residues. With V trimmed by 4 bases and J by 6 bases, 5 bases remained unmatched. Germline assignment: CDR1 SNHLY and CDR2 FYNNEI. The chain couples TRBV2 to TRBJ2-3; 9 nucleotides line up with TRBD1. Sequenced input: PBMCs or T cells enriched from blood (not recorded which). The TCR sequence derives from a man aged 35 to 55 who had recovered from COVID-19. The CDR3 DNA follows: TGTGCCAGCAGTGGGGGACAGGGTGGGGATACGCAGTATTTT. Translated, it gives CASSGGQGGDTQYF. The variable domain in full, completed from reference TRBV2 and TRBJ2-3, reads EPEVTQTPSHQVTQMGQEVILRCVPISNHLYFYWYRQILGQKVEFLVSFYNNEISEKSEIFDDQFSVERPDGSNFTLKIRSTKLEDSAMYFCASSGGQGGDTQYFGPGTRLTVL.